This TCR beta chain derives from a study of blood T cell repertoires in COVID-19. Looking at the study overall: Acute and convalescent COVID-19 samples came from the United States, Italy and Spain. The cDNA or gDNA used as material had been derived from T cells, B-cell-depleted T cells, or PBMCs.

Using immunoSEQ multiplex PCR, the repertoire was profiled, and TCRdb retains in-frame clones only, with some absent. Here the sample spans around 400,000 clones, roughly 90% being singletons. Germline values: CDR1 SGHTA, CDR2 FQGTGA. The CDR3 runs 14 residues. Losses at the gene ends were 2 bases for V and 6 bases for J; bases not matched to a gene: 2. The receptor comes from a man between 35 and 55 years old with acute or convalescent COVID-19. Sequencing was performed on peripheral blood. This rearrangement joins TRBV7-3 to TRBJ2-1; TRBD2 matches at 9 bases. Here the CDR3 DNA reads TGTGCCAGCAGCTTAGGCGGGAGGGGCAATGAGCAGTTCTTC. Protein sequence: CASSLGGRGNEQFF.